This T cell receptor (beta chain) came from a study of T cell responses to AZD1222 COVID-19 vaccine. Findings and caveats of the study: Per reports, nearly half of all spike-specific TCRs target regions that are unmutated in variants. Repertoire samples came only from after the peak T cell response.

This clone was picked up one time. Its antigen is unknown. Measured with immunoSEQ multiplex PCR; TCRdb has only the in-frame clones, and not every one. Here the sample spans 95,000 or so clones, more than 85% being singletons. The V end lost 3 bases, the J end lost 6 bases, and 12 bases lay between the germline ends. The germline CDR1 and CDR2 sequences are SEHNR and FQNEAQ (reference sequence). The CDR3 is 13 amino acids. The receptor was derived from an adult who received the AZD1222 COVID-19 vaccine. The input for sequencing was peripheral blood, taken 28 days after the second AZD1222 dose. J is TRBJ2-7 and V is TRBV7-9, with D hard to call. CDR3 coding DNA: TGTGCCAGCAGCTTGAGCTGGGCTACCGAGCAGTACTTC. It translates to CASSLSWATEQYF.